This T cell receptor beta chain emerged from a study of blood T cell dynamics during melanoma immunotherapy. Study information: Metastatic melanoma patients received first-line pembrolizumab or nivolumab plus ipilimumab.

CDR1 is PRHDT and CDR2 is FYEKMQ in the germline V gene (reference sequence). Germline trimming cut 5 bases from V and 6 bases from J; bases unmatched to any gene: 8. This CDR3 has 15 residues. DNA loading was fixed at 350 to 450 ng for all bulk PBMC samples. Method: immunoSEQ multiplex PCR; TCRdb's copy keeps in-frame clones and lacks some. The repertoire includes roughly 29,000 clones, approximately 88% of them detected once, and 10% to 13% sits in the top ten. With regard to this clone: The antigen is unknown.

Findings of the study overall: The study could not tell melanoma-specific clones from general immune activation.

Time point noted: week 3, after first cycle of checkpoint inhibitor. The sequences come from blood, collected from a patient treated with checkpoint blockade. This TCR came from a human donor with melanoma. The genes are TRBV13 and TRBJ2-1, with 9 bases fitting TRBD2. The DNA of the CDR3 is TGTGCCAGCAGCGGGTTGACTAGCGGCATCAATGAGCAGTTCTTC. Protein product: CASSGLTSGINEQFF.